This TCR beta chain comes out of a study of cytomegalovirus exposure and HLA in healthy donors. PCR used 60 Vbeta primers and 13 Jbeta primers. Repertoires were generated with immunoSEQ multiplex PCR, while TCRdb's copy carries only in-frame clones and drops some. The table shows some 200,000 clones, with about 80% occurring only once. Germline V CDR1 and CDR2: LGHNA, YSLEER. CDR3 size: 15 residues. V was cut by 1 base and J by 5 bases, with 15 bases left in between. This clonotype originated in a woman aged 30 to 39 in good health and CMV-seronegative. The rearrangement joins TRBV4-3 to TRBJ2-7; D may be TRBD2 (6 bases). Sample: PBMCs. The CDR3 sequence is CASSQVLAGGNEQYF. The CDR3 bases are TGCGCCAGCAGCCAAGTTTTGGCTGGGGGGAACGAGCAGTACTTC.